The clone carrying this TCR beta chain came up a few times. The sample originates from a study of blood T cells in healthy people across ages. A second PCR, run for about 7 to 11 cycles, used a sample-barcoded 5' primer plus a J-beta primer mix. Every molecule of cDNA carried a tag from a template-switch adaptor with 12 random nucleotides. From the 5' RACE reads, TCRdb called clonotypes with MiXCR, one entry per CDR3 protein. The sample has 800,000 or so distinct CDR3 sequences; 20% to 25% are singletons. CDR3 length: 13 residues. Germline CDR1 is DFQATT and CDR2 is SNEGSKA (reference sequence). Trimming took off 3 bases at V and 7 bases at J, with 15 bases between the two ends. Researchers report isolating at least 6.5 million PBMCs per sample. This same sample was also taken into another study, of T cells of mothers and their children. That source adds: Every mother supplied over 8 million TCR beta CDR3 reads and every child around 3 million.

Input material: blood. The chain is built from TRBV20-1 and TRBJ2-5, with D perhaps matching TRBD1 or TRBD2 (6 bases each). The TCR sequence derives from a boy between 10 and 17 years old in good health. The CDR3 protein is CSARDSAGGTQYF. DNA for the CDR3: TGCAGTGCTAGGGACAGCGCCGGGGGGACCCAGTACTTC.